Given below is one T cell receptor beta chain in context. Its antigen remains unknown. The germline V gene has CDR1 MDHEN and CDR2 SYDVKM. This CDR3 comprises 14 residues. This entry belongs to a study of monozygotic twins with inflammatory bowel disease. Study-wide results and limits: Among IBD patients, fewer clonotypes were shared with others than among healthy twins, especially with disease activity. Limited power may explain why concordant and discordant twins showed no difference in repertoire similarity. Separate T cell subtypes could not be resolved from one another.

Per TCR library, approximately 3.5 ug of total RNA was used. No DNA is given; TCRdb re-called the 5' RACE reads and lists each CDR3 protein once. The ten most abundant clones cover 2% to 3% of a sample with about 450,000 distinct CDR3 sequences. The specimen was blood. This receptor was taken from a human donor with ulcerative colitis or Crohn's disease, or a healthy co-twin of an affected twin (not recorded which). The chain joins TRBV28 to TRBJ2-7; TCRdb returns TRBD2, unconfirmable since there is no DNA. The chain's CDR3 is CASSPPTTRHEQYF.